This T cell receptor beta chain was profiled in a study of Tregs in tolerant kidney transplant recipients. Assay used: immunoSEQ multiplex PCR; TCRdb lists only in-frame clones, some missing. Seen here are 240,000 or so clones, roughly 84% observed once, and the top ten hold roughly 0.67%. This clone was recorded a few times. The sample has other DNA sequences that encode this CDR3 too. This TCR came from a human donor in good health. The sequencing sample was made of CD4+ T cells from blood.

In DNA, the CDR3 is TGCGCCAGCAGCTCCGGGACACCTAATCAGCCCCAGCATTTT. Protein: CASSSGTPNQPQHF. The rearrangement links TRBV5-1 to TRBJ1-5; D might be TRBD1 (6 bases). Germline V gene data show CDR1 as SGHRS and CDR2 as YFSETQ. V lost 3 bases and J 4 bases, leaving 11 bases between the germline ends. This CDR3 is built from 14 residues.